A selection of T cell receptor beta chains follows, all from one sample in a study of response to subunit inactivated influenza vaccine. TCRdb processed the RT-PCR reads anew with MiXCR; each CDR3 protein has one entry. The sample records 590,000 or so distinct CDR3 sequences, 12% to 15% being singletons. The starting material was PBMCs from blood, obtained 14 to 15 days before vaccination. These receptors were obtained from a man in his fifties or sixties who received an inactivated influenza vaccine. Each CDR3 is given with its conserved first and last residue. The D gene is left open where the match is weak. Clone size is given for some rows only: seen once, a few or many times, or a class if the clone is expanded.

D gene,CDR3 length,J gene,V gene,clone size,CDR3 protein,CDR3 DNA
TRBD2,17,TRBJ2-3,TRBV4-3,few,CASSQSWTSGGSDTQYF,TGCGCCAGCAGCCAGTCTTGGACTAGCGGGGGGTCAGATACGCAGTATTTT
.,11,TRBJ2-7,TRBV20-1,.,CSARDWEFQYF,TGCAGTGCTAGAGACTGGGAGTTCCAGTACTTC
.,17,TRBJ2-2,TRBV5-1,.,CASSFAGSRTNTGELFF,TGCGCCAGCAGCTTCGCAGGGTCAAGAACGAACACCGGGGAGCTGTTTTTT
.,16,TRBJ2-7,TRBV7-2,few,CASSLAGRGIVYEQYF,TGTGCCAGCAGCTTAGCGGGGAGGGGGATTGTCTACGAGCAGTACTTC
.,15,TRBJ1-2,TRBV6-1,few,CASTPWGGTIYGYTF,TGTGCCAGCACCCCGTGGGGGGGGACGATCTATGGCTACACCTTC
TRBD1,15,TRBJ2-5,TRBV6-5,few,CASSYSQGAQETQYF,TGTGCCAGCAGTTACTCTCAGGGGGCGCAAGAGACCCAGTACTTC
.,15,TRBJ1-1,TRBV7-9,many,CASSQLQGLVTEAFF,TGTGCCAGCAGTCAACTACAGGGCTTGGTCACTGAAGCTTTCTTT
.,12,TRBJ2-5,TRBV7-2,few,CASSLALSTQYF,TGTGCCAGCAGCTTAGCCCTCAGCACCCAGTACTTC
TRBD2,15,TRBJ2-1,TRBV9,.,CASSVRDYYDNEQFF,TGTGCCAGCAGCGTCCGGGACTACTACGACAATGAGCAGTTCTTC
.,13,TRBJ2-7,TRBV6-1,.,CASKDRYSYEQYF,TGTGCCAGCAAAGACAGGTACTCCTACGAGCAGTACTTC
.,13,TRBJ2-1,TRBV18,few,CASSWAVLNEQFF,TGTGCCAGCTCATGGGCAGTTTTAAATGAGCAGTTCTTC
.,16,TRBJ1-5,TRBV30,few,CAWSESGYGAQQPQHF,TGTGCCTGGAGTGAATCAGGGTATGGTGCCCAGCAGCCCCAGCATTTT
TRBD1,15,TRBJ1-1,TRBV18,.,CASSPRTGKNTEAFF,TGTGCCAGCTCACCACGGACAGGGAAAAACACTGAAGCTTTCTTT
TRBD1,14,TRBJ2-1,TRBV5-1,.,CASTPGQEYNEQFF,TGCGCCAGCACCCCAGGACAGGAGTACAATGAGCAGTTCTTC
TRBD2,17,TRBJ2-5,TRBV7-9,.,CASSSPSGGGVQETQYF,TGTGCCAGCAGCTCTCCATCGGGCGGGGGGGTCCAAGAGACCCAGTACTTC
.,15,TRBJ2-2,TRBV12-3/TRBV12-4,many,CASSLSGLGTGELFF,TGTGCCAGCAGTTTAAGTGGACTCGGTACCGGGGAGCTGTTTTTT
.,16,TRBJ2-1,TRBV29-1,few,CSVEEGSSFSYNEQFF,TGCAGCGTTGAAGAAGGAAGCTCCTTTTCCTACAATGAGCAGTTCTTC
TRBD1,14,TRBJ2-1,TRBV7-2,.,CASKDRGFRGEQFF,TGTGCCAGCAAAGACAGGGGATTTCGGGGTGAGCAGTTCTTC
TRBD2,15,TRBJ2-3,TRBV15,few,CATSRDGGRTDTQYF,TGTGCCACCAGCAGAGACGGCGGGAGGACAGATACGCAGTATTTT
.,14,TRBJ2-5,TRBV2,.,CASTEGGLVETQYF,TGTGCCAGCACCGAAGGAGGGCTGGTGGAGACCCAGTACTTC
.,14,TRBJ1-2,TRBV12-3/TRBV12-4,.,CASSRQRTNYGYTF,TGTGCCAGCAGTCGACAGCGAACAAACTATGGCTACACCTTC
.,14,TRBJ2-2,TRBV4-3,.,CASSQDSGDRELFF,TGCGCCAGCAGCCAAGATTCCGGTGACCGGGAGCTGTTTTTT
.,13,TRBJ2-7,TRBV15,few,CATSREDFNEQYF,TGTGCCACCAGCAGAGAGGATTTCAACGAGCAGTACTTC
.,12,TRBJ2-1,TRBV5-1,many,CASSPGGNEQFF,TGTGCCAGCAGCCCGGGTGGTAATGAGCAGTTCTTC
.,14,TRBJ2-7,TRBV15,.,CATSRDRSSYEQYF,TGTGCCACCAGCAGGGACAGAAGCTCCTACGAGCAGTACTTC
.,14,TRBJ1-1,TRBV6-5,.,CASSFRTTNTEAFF,TGTGCCAGCAGTTTCCGAACCACGAACACTGAAGCTTTCTTT
.,16,TRBJ2-3,TRBV6-5,few,CASSLTGQLITDTQYF,TGTGCCAGCAGCTTAACTGGACAGCTAATCACAGATACGCAGTATTTT
.,16,TRBJ2-1,TRBV29-1,many,CSVEGRLGTSYNEQFF,TGCAGCGTTGAAGGCCGACTAGGGACCTCCTACAATGAGCAGTTCTTC
.,15,TRBJ2-3,TRBV2,.,CASSESPGYTDTEYF,TGTGCCAGCAGTGAATCCCCGGGATACACAGATACGGAGTATTTT
TRBD1,15,TRBJ2-2,TRBV9,few,CASSRGTGGPGELFF,TGTGCCAGCAGTCGCGGGACAGGGGGTCCCGGGGAGCTGTTTTTT
.,13,TRBJ1-1,TRBV6-2/TRBV6-3,.,CASSPTEAGRAFF,TGTGCCAGCAGTCCCACCGAGGCGGGTCGGGCTTTCTTT
.,15,TRBJ1-2,TRBV5-1,many,CASRPSLEGNYGYTF,TGCGCCAGCCGTCCATCGCTTGAGGGAAACTATGGCTACACCTTC
TRBD2,16,TRBJ2-3,TRBV7-2,.,CASSLVEREVTDTQYF,TGTGCCAGCAGCTTAGTCGAGCGGGAGGTCACAGATACGCAGTATTTT
TRBD2,14,TRBJ2-7,TRBV7-2,.,CASSLAFGGVPKNF,TGTGCCAGCAGCTTAGCCTTTGGGGGGGTTCCGAAGAACTTC
.,15,TRBJ2-5,TRBV24-1,.,CATSDIPTGQETQYF,TGTGCCACCAGTGATATCCCGACGGGGCAAGAGACCCAGTACTTC
.,15,TRBJ2-3,TRBV20-1,.,CSALRGGAITDTQYF,TGCAGTGCTCTCCGGGGCGGGGCAATCACAGATACGCAGTATTTT
TRBD2,16,TRBJ2-5,TRBV27,.,CASSSRLAGAQETQYF,TGTGCCAGCAGTTCCAGACTAGCGGGGGCCCAAGAGACCCAGTACTTC
TRBD1,15,TRBJ2-7,TRBV12-3/TRBV12-4,many,CASSSGQGATYEQYF,TGTGCCAGCAGTTCGGGACAGGGGGCAACCTACGAGCAGTACTTC
.,16,TRBJ2-3,TRBV7-6,few,CASSLGAGLLTDTQYF,TGTGCCAGCAGCTTAGGGGCGGGATTGCTCACAGATACGCAGTATTTT
.,12,TRBJ2-5,TRBV7-2,.,CATRLDLSTQYF,TGTGCCACCCGGCTGGACTTGAGCACCCAGTACTTC